One and the same sample provided the 25 T cell receptor beta chains below, sequenced in a study of CD4+ T cells in melanoma. Profiling relied on immunoSEQ multiplex PCR, and the TCRdb table lists in-frame clones only, not all of them. Among around 130,000 clones listed, over 90% were seen once. The origin of the receptors is a human donor with melanoma.

The chain couples TRBV5-1 to TRBJ2-1; D unresolved. CDR1 and CDR2 from the germline V gene are SGHRS and YFSETQ. The ends were cut back, 1 base at V and 5 bases at J, with 7 bases in the middle. The length of the CDR3 is 13 residues. This CDR3 reads CASSLWVNNEQFF. The CDR3 coding sequence is TGCGCCAGCAGCTTGTGGGTAAACAATGAGCAGTTCTTC.

The gene calls are TRBV6-5 and TRBJ1-6; 7 bases are a match to TRBD1. The CDR3 length is 15 residues. The V gene's germline CDR1 is MNHEY and CDR2 SVGAGI. J lost 7 bases, V lost 6 bases, and 9 bases had no gene match. The CDR3 sequence is CASRPRQGENSPLHF. The CDR3 DNA is TGTGCCAGCAGACCCAGACAGGGAGAGAATTCACCCCTCCACTTT.

The J gene is TRBJ1-4, the V gene TRBV5-4, with TRBD1 matching over 7 bases. The CDR3 is 15 amino acids. J gave up 1 base and V 4 bases, and 4 bases lay outside the gene matches. Germline assignment: CDR1 SGHNT and CDR2 YYREEE (reference sequence). CDR3: CASSTRQGTNEKLFF. In DNA, the CDR3 is TGTGCCAGCAGCACCCGACAGGGAACTAATGAAAAACTGTTTTTT.

This chain connects TRBV6-6 to TRBJ2-5, with D unclear. CDR1 and CDR2 from the germline V gene are MNHNY and SVGAGI (reference sequence). With 1 base removed from V and 3 bases from J, the gap between germline ends came to 3 bases. CDR3 length: 12 residues. CDR3 residues: CASSYLEETQYF. In DNA, the CDR3 is TGTGCCAGCAGTTACTTGGAAGAGACCCAGTACTTC.

The rearrangement uses TRBV20-1 and TRBJ1-1; D not certain. Trimming removed 3 bases from V and 5 bases from J, with 7 bases in between. The CDR3 runs to 11 residues. The germline gives CDR1 DFQATT, CDR2 SNEGSKA (reference sequence). CDR3 amino acids: CSASTDTEAFF. CDR3 bases: TGCAGTGCTAGTACCGATACTGAAGCTTTCTTT.

J is TRBJ1-1 and V is TRBV6-1; D not resolved. The CDR3 runs 15 residues. Germline values: CDR1 MNHNS, CDR2 SASEGT. V was clipped by 2 bases and J by 1 base, with 11 bases between them. The CDR3 region is CASSEPVVWNTEAFF. The CDR3 bases are TGTGCCAGCAGTGAACCTGTCGTGTGGAACACTGAAGCTTTCTTT.

J is TRBJ2-3 and V is TRBV30; 8 bases are a match to TRBD2. This CDR3 has 14 residues. With 3 bases clipped from V and 1 base from J, the junction kept 3 bases outside the gene matches. The germline gives CDR1 GTSNPN, CDR2 SVGIG (reference sequence). In DNA, the CDR3 is TGTGCCTGGAGCTCAGCGGGGGGCACAGATACGCAGTATTTT. Its translation: CAWSSAGGTDTQYF. The full variable domain, its missing parts supplied by reference TRBV30 and TRBJ2-3, is SQTIHQWPATLVQPVGSPLSLECTVEGTSNPNLYWYRQAAGRGLQLLFYSVGIGQISSEVPQNLSASRPQDRQFILSSKKLLLSDSGFYLCAWSSAGGTDTQYFGPGTRLTVL.

The chain joins TRBV6-1 to TRBJ1-2, with 10 bases that match TRBD1. This CDR3 contains 16 residues. The junction had 12 bases not matched to a gene; V was cut back by 3 bases and J by 8 bases. Germline V gives CDR1 MNHNS, CDR2 SASEGT. CDR3 nucleotides: TGTGCCAGCAGTGAGTTGCCGGGACAGGGGCCTCTCGGCTACACCTTC. Its protein product is CASSELPGQGPLGYTF.

The chain is built from TRBV14 and TRBJ2-5, with 10 bases aligning to TRBD2. With 6 bases clipped from V and 3 bases from J, the junction kept 4 bases outside the gene matches. The CDR3 covers 14 residues. Germline CDR1 and CDR2: SGHDN and FVKESK. The CDR3 loop is CASSLAGVEETQYF. The CDR3 DNA reads TGTGCCAGCAGTCTAGCGGGGGTTGAAGAGACCCAGTACTTC.

A single count supports this clone. The rearrangement links TRBV30 to TRBJ2-2; unclear D gene. Germline CDR1 and CDR2: GTSNPN and SVGIG (reference sequence). The CDR3 is 11 amino acids. Trimming shortened V by 0 bases and J by 6 bases, and 2 bases separated the two germline ends. This chain's CDR3 is CAWSVSGELFF. The CDR3 DNA reads as TGTGCCTGGAGTGTATCCGGGGAGCTGTTTTTT.

The chain joins TRBV5-1 to TRBJ1-1; 7 nucleotides agree with TRBD1. The CDR3 runs to 14 residues. CDR1 is SGHRS, CDR2 YFSETQ, per germline. Trimming took 5 bases from V and 1 from J; bases not matched to a gene: 5. In DNA, the CDR3 is TGCGCCAGCAGGCCAGGGACAGCGAACACTGAAGCTTTCTTT. This codes for CASRPGTANTEAFF.

The chain uses TRBV30 and TRBJ1-2; TRBD1 agrees at 10 bases. With 5 bases clipped from V and 7 bases from J, the junction kept 4 bases outside the gene matches. This CDR3 comprises 12 residues. Germline V gives CDR1 GTSNPN, CDR2 SVGIG (reference sequence). This CDR3 reads CAWGGTGVGYTF. In DNA, the CDR3 is TGTGCCTGGGGTGGGACAGGGGTTGGCTACACCTTC.

The chain couples TRBV21-1 to TRBJ1-1; the table names TRBD1, a call not compared with the DNA. TRBV21-1 constitutes a pseudogene. The CDR3 consists of 14 residues. The CDR3 loop reads CASSKDRVDTEAFF. The CDR3 DNA sequence: TGTGCCAGCAGCAAAGACAGGGTTGACACTGAAGCTTTCTTT.

J is TRBJ2-3 and V is TRBV6-5; 7 positions agree with TRBD1. Looked up from germline, CDR1 is MNHEY and CDR2 is SVGAGI. The length of the CDR3 is 15 residues. V shed 0 bases, J shed 7 bases, and the junction held 7 bases outside the gene matches. CDR3 residues: CASSYSRDRVHTQYF. For the CDR3, the DNA is TGTGCCAGCAGTTACTCGCGAGACAGGGTTCATACGCAGTATTTT.

CDR3 DNA: TGTGCCAGCAGGAGAGCGGGGACCACAGATACGCAGTATTTT. Residues: CASRRAGTTDTQYF. V and J are TRBV27 and TRBJ2-3, with 7 positions matching TRBD2. Trimming cost V 6 bases and J 2 bases; bases outside gene matches: 5. Per the germline V gene, CDR1 is MNHEY and CDR2 is SMNVEV (reference sequence). The length of the CDR3 is 14 residues.

The chain carries TRBV7-2 and TRBJ2-1, with D possibly TRBD2 on 5 matching bases. CDR1 is SGHTA, CDR2 FQGNSA, per germline. Trimming removed 2 bases at V and 8 bases at J, with 10 bases between. The CDR3 runs to 13 residues. CDR3 residues: CASSLYWRDEQFF. CDR3 in DNA: TGTGCCAGCAGCTTATACTGGCGGGATGAGCAGTTCTTC.

The chain uses TRBV5-1 and TRBJ2-2, with TRBD1 identical over 7 bases. With V trimmed by 3 bases and J by 4 bases, 6 bases remained unmatched. Germline CDR1 SGHRS, CDR2 YFSETQ. The CDR3 has 15 amino acids. The CDR3 region is CASSYGTVLTGELFF. CDR3 sequence (DNA): TGCGCCAGCAGCTACGGGACAGTTCTCACCGGGGAGCTGTTTTTT. Full variable domain (outside the CDR3, taken from reference TRBV5-1 and TRBJ2-2): KAGVTQTPRYLIKTRGQQVTLSCSPISGHRSVSWYQQTPGQGLQFLFEYFSETQRNKGNFPGRFSGRQFSNSRSEMNVSTLELGDSALYLCASSYGTVLTGELFFGEGSRLTVL.

CDR3 protein: CASSPSGQGVNEQFF. The DNA for the CDR3 is TGTGCCAGCAGTCCCTCGGGACAGGGGGTAAATGAGCAGTTCTTC. The chain uses TRBV6-5 and TRBJ2-1, with 11 bases aligning to TRBD1. This CDR3 has 15 amino acids. The trim removed 5 bases at V and 7 bases at J, leaving 7 bases unmatched. Germline V gives CDR1 MNHEY, CDR2 SVGAGI.

This chain links TRBV2 with TRBJ2-3; TRBD2 matches 10 bases. The V and J ends lost 6 bases and 1 base, in that order; junction bases with no gene match: 10. The CDR3 is made up of 17 amino acids. The germline gives CDR1 SNHLY, CDR2 FYNNEI. The CDR3 DNA reads as TGTGCCAGCAGCGAAACTCTCGGGACTAGCGGCACAGATACGCAGTATTTT. This codes for CASSETLGTSGTDTQYF. The full variable domain, in which reference TRBV2 and TRBJ2-3 provide the parts outside the CDR3, is EPEVTQTPSHQVTQMGQEVILRCVPISNHLYFYWYRQILGQKVEFLVSFYNNEISEKSEIFDDQFSVERPDGSNFTLKIRSTKLEDSAMYFCASSETLGTSGTDTQYFGPGTRLTVL.

This rearrangement joins TRBV7-2 to TRBJ2-1, with D possibly TRBD1 on 6 matching bases. V was cut by 2 bases and J by 1 base, with 15 bases left in between. CDR3 length: 17 residues. In germline, CDR1 is SGHTA, CDR2 FQGNSA. The DNA of the CDR3 is TGTGCCAGCAGCTTATTGAGGGGACACATGTCCTACAATGAGCAGTTCTTC. Protein sequence: CASSLLRGHMSYNEQFF.

The chain couples TRBV7-9 to TRBJ1-4; D not certain. CDR1 SEHNR and CDR2 FQNEAQ come from the germline V gene (reference sequence). V was cut by 6 bases and J by 0 bases, with 23 bases left in between. The CDR3 loop spans 19 amino acids. CDR3 in DNA: TGTGCCAGCAGAATTCGGGAACCTAATAATACTGCAACTAATGAAAAACTGTTTTTT. It specifies CASRIREPNNTATNEKLFF.

The gene calls are TRBV18 and TRBJ2-7; possible D gene TRBD2, 6 bases. CDR3 length: 13 residues. The germline V and J ends were trimmed by 6 bases and 9 bases, with 18 bases remaining between them. CDR1 and CDR2 from the germline V gene are KGHSH and LQKENI. The CDR3 reads CASSPTRRGGQYF. The CDR3 DNA reads as TGTGCCAGCTCGCCGACCCGGCGGGGAGGGCAGTACTTC.

The chain is built from TRBV7-8 and TRBJ1-2, with unresolved D. CDR3 size: 19 residues. The V end lost 1 base, the J end lost 5 bases, and 26 bases lay between the germline ends. Looked up from germline, CDR1 is SGHVS and CDR2 is FQNEAQ. For the CDR3, the DNA is TGTGCCAGCAGCTTAGGAGGAGGCCTCGGCGTCGGTCGGGTGTATGGCTACACCTTC. Translated: CASSLGGGLGVGRVYGYTF.

The gene calls are TRBV5-1 and TRBJ1-1; 7 bases align to TRBD1. This CDR3 is 16 amino acids long. The junction had 7 bases not matched to a gene; V was cut back by 2 bases and J by 0 bases. CDR1 SGHRS and CDR2 YFSETQ come from the germline V gene. CDR3 nucleotides: TGCGCCAGCAGCTTCGGGACAGCCCTTATGAACACTGAAGCTTTCTTT. It yields the protein CASSFGTALMNTEAFF.

The chain is built from TRBV5-1 and TRBJ2-5; tentatively, D is TRBD2 (6 bases). Trimming took 1 base from V and 5 from J, leaving 15 bases between them. The germline gives CDR1 SGHRS, CDR2 YFSETQ. This CDR3 region has 15 residues. The CDR3 DNA reads TGCGCCAGCAGCTTGATGTCGGGGGTCGCGGAGACCCAGTACTTC. Translation: CASSLMSGVAETQYF. The variable domain in full, with the rest retrieved from reference TRBV5-1 and TRBJ2-5, is KAGVTQTPRYLIKTRGQQVTLSCSPISGHRSVSWYQQTPGQGLQFLFEYFSETQRNKGNFPGRFSGRQFSNSRSEMNVSTLELGDSALYLCASSLMSGVAETQYFGPGTRLLVL.